What follows are 15 T cell receptor beta chains derived from one specimen sequenced in a study of beta chain features in type 1 diabetes. The isolated RNA, all of it, was reverse transcribed, so expressed TCRB transcripts were what got sequenced. TCRdb's table, derived via immunoSEQ multiplex PCR, lists solely in-frame clones and lacks some. The table lists roughly 400,000 clones, approximately 15% of them singletons. Sequencing used naive CD4+ T cells from blood. These receptors all stem from a man younger than 45 in good health.

The genes are TRBV29-1 and TRBJ1-1; D may be TRBD1 (5 bases). The CDR3 has 13 residues. In germline, CDR1 is SQVTM, CDR2 ANQGSEA. With 3 bases removed from V and 7 bases from J, the gap between germline ends came to 15 bases. CDR3 residues: CSVDTSWGREAFF. The CDR3 region has the DNA TGCAGCGTTGACACCTCTTGGGGACGTGAAGCTTTCTTT.

This clone has just a few counts. The chain is built from TRBV9 and TRBJ2-1; 12 bases are a match to TRBD2. Germline values: CDR1 SGDLS, CDR2 YYNGEE. CDR3 size: 15 residues. The junction had 9 bases not matched to a gene; V was cut back by 3 bases and J by 11 bases. CDR3 in amino acids: CASSAGGTSGPKQFF. In DNA form, the CDR3 reads TGTGCCAGCAGCGCAGGAGGGACTAGCGGGCCAAAGCAGTTCTTC.

This clone was observed a handful of times. The gene calls are TRBV6-5 and TRBJ2-5; D gene ambiguous. Trimming shortened V by 0 bases and J by 5 bases, and 10 bases separated the two germline ends. The CDR3 is made up of 14 amino acids. The germline gives CDR1 MNHEY, CDR2 SVGAGI. The CDR3 nucleotides are TGTGCCAGCAGTTACTCGATTCGGCGGGAGACCCAGTACTTC. As protein: CASSYSIRRETQYF.

V usage is TRBV30 and J usage is TRBJ1-2; D is uncertain. Trimming removed 7 bases at V and 0 bases at J, with 18 bases between. Germline CDR1 and CDR2: GTSNPN and SVGIG (reference sequence). The CDR3 is 15 amino acids. CDR3 sequence: CALSKQFTANYGYTF. DNA for the CDR3: TGTGCCTTGAGCAAGCAGTTTACCGCTAACTATGGCTACACCTTC.

The chain couples TRBV7-2 to TRBJ1-6; D might be TRBD1 (6 bases). CDR1 SGHTA and CDR2 FQGNSA come from the germline V gene. V shed 5 bases and J shed 7 bases, with 15 bases lying between them. This CDR3 contains 15 residues. The CDR3 bases are TGTGCCAGCAGCCCAGAGGGGGGGCTGAATTCACCCCTCCACTTT. Its translation: CASSPEGGLNSPLHF.

A few counts support this clone. The chain carries TRBV30 and TRBJ2-5; either TRBD1 or TRBD2 may supply D (5 bases each). Deletions cut 5 bases from V and 5 bases from J, with 18 bases between. The CDR3 spans 14 residues. CDR1 GTSNPN and CDR2 SVGIG come from the germline V gene (reference sequence). The CDR3 DNA sequence: TGTGCCTGGGGGGATGGGGGTATTGCGGAGACCCAGTACTTC. It encodes CAWGDGGIAETQYF. Based on the CDR3 plus reference TRBV30 and TRBJ2-5, the full variable domain is SQTIHQWPATLVQPVGSPLSLECTVEGTSNPNLYWYRQAAGRGLQLLFYSVGIGQISSEVPQNLSASRPQDRQFILSSKKLLLSDSGFYLCAWGDGGIAETQYFGPGTRLLVL.

This clone was found a few times. This chain uses TRBV27 with TRBJ2-7; TRBD1 matches at 11 bases. CDR1 MNHEY and CDR2 SMNVEV come from the germline V gene (reference sequence). After removal of 6 bases from V and 3 bases from J, the junction contained 7 bases not matched to a gene. CDR3 length equals 15 residues. The CDR3: CASRTRTGGIYEQYF. The CDR3 DNA follows: TGTGCCAGCAGGACCCGGACAGGGGGCATCTACGAGCAGTACTTC.

The table lists this clone with a few counts. This rearrangement joins TRBV18 to TRBJ2-1; D is ambiguous. CDR3 length equals 12 residues. From germline, CDR1 is KGHSH and CDR2 LQKENI. Between the trimmed V and J ends, which lost 4 bases and 10 bases, there was a span of 11 bases. This CDR3 is CASSLRPEEQFF. DNA of the CDR3: TGTGCCAGCTCACTTAGACCTGAAGAGCAGTTCTTC.

A few counts support this clone. The rearrangement joins TRBV6-5 to TRBJ1-2; TRBD1 matches at 10 bases. The CDR3 has 13 amino acids. CDR1 and CDR2 from the germline V gene are MNHEY and SVGAGI. With 8 bases clipped from V and 8 bases from J, the junction kept 8 bases outside the gene matches. CDR3 in DNA: TGTGCCAGCTCAAGGGACAGGGGAGGCGGCTACACCTTC. It encodes CASSRDRGGGYTF.

The CDR3 DNA follows: TGTGCCAGCAGTAAAACAGGGAGATCTCAAGAGACCCAGTACTTC. This translates into CASSKTGRSQETQYF. This chain joins TRBV27 and TRBJ2-5; D might be TRBD1 (6 bases). V was clipped by 5 bases and J by 2 bases, with 15 bases between them. Germline-derived CDR1 and CDR2 are MNHEY and SMNVEV (reference sequence). The CDR3 totals 15 residues.

The chain has TRBV30 and TRBJ1-5; TRBD1 agrees at 7 bases. The germline V gene encodes CDR1 GTSNPN and CDR2 SVGIG (reference sequence). Trimming cost V 1 base and J 8 bases; bases outside gene matches: 5. The CDR3 consists of 13 residues. For the CDR3, the DNA is TGTGCCTGGAGTGCGGACAGGCAGGAGCCCCAGCATTTT. Protein: CAWSADRQEPQHF.

This clone was observed a few times. The chain combines TRBV30 with TRBJ2-3; D remains unclear. The CDR3 sequence is 12 residues long. Between the trimmed V and J ends, which lost 2 bases and 2 bases, there was a span of 5 bases. Germline V gene sequence: CDR1 GTSNPN, CDR2 SVGIG (reference sequence). CDR3 coding DNA: TGTGCCTGGAGTCCGACCACAGATACGCAGTATTTT. Amino acids: CAWSPTTDTQYF.

This clone was picked up a small number of times. This chain joins TRBV7-2 and TRBJ2-1; no clear D gene. The CDR3 covers 12 residues. CDR1 and CDR2 (germline): SGHTA, FQGNSA. Trimming cost V 3 bases and J 6 bases, with 6 bases left between them. The CDR3: CASSFSRNEQFF. The CDR3 DNA follows: TGTGCCAGCAGCTTCTCCCGCAATGAGCAGTTCTTC.

This clone showed up just a few times. V and J are TRBV11-1 and TRBJ2-3; D remains unclear. The germline gives CDR1 SGHAT, CDR2 FQDESV (reference sequence). The CDR3 is 14 amino acids. V was pared by 5 bases and J by 2 bases, with 11 bases between. Here the CDR3 reads CASSPRLNTDTQYF. In nucleotides, the CDR3 is TGTGCCAGCAGCCCACGACTGAACACAGATACGCAGTATTTT.

This chain uses TRBV25-1 with TRBJ2-7, with 8 bases matching TRBD2. There are 13 residues in the CDR3. Germline-derived CDR1 and CDR2 are MGHDK and SYGVNS. J gave up 6 bases and V 0 bases, and 1 base lay outside the gene matches. The CDR3 DNA is TGTGCCAGCAGTGAATATGCGGGAGGCGAGCAGTACTTC. Protein: CASSEYAGGEQYF.